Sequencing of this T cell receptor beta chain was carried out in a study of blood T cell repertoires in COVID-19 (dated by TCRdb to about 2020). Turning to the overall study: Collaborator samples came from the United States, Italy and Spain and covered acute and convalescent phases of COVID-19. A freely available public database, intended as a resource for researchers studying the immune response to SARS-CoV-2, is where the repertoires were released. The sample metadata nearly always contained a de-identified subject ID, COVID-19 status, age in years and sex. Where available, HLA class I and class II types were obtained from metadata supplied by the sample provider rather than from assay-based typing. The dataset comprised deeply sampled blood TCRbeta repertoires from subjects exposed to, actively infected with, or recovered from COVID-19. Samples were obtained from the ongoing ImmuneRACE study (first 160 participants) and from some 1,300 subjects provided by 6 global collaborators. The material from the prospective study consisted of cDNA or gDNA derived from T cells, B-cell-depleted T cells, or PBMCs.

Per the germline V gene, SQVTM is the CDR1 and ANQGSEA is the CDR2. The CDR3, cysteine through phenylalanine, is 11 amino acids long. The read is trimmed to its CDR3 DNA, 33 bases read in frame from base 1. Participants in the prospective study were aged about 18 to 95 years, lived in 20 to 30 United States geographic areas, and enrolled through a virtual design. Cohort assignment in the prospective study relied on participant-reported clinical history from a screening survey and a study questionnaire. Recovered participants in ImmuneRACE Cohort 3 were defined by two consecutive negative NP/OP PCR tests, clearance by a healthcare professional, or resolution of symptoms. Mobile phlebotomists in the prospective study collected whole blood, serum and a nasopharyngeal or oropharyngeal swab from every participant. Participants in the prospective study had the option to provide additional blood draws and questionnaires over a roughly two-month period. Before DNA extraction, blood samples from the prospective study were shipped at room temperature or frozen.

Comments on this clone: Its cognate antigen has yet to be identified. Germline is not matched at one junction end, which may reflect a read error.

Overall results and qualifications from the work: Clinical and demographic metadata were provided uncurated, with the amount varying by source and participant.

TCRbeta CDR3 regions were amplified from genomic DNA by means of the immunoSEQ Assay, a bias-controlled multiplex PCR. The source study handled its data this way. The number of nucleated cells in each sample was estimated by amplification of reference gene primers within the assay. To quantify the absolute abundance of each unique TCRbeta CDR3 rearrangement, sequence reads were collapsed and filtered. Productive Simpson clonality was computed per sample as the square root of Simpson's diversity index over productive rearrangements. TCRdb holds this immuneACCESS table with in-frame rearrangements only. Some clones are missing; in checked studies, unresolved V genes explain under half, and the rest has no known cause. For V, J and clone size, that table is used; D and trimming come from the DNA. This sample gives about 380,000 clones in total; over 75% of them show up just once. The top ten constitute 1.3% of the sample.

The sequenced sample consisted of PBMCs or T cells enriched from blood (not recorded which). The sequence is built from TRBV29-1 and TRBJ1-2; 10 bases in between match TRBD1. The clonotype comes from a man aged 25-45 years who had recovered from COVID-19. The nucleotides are TGCAGCGTTCCCGGGGACAGGGGACGATTCTTC. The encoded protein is CSVPGDRGRFF.